This entry describes one T cell receptor (beta chain). The sample holds other DNA sequences that translate to the same CDR3. The CDR3 covers 13 residues. Germline CDR1 and CDR2: KGHSH and LQKENI. Trimming left V 3 bases short and J 1 base short, with 6 bases between. Sequencing was performed with immunoSEQ multiplex PCR; in TCRdb, only in-frame clones are kept and a portion is missing. The table lists fewer than 150,000 clones, over 90% of them singletons. This record belongs to a study of T cell responses to AZD1222 COVID-19 vaccine. This TCR came from an adult in good health. The sample in question was peripheral blood, obtained on day 0 of AZD1222 vaccination. The genes are TRBV18 and TRBJ1-1, with a possible D match to TRBD1 (6 bases). CDR3 DNA: TGTGCCAGCTCACCCAGGGGGAACACTGAAGCTTTCTTT. Translating it yields CASSPRGNTEAFF.